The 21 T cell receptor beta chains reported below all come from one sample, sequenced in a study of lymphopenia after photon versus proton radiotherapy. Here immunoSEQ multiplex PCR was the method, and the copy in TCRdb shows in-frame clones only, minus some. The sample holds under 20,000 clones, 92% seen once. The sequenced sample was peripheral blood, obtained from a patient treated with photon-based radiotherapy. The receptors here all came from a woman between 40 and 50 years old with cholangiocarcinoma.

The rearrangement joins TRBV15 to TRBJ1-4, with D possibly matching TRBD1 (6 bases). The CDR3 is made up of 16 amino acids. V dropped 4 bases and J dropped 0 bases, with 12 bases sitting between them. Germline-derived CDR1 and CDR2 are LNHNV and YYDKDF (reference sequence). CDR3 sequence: CATSTGQSSTNEKLFF. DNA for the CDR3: TGTGCCACCAGCACCGGACAGAGTTCAACTAATGAAAAACTGTTTTTT.

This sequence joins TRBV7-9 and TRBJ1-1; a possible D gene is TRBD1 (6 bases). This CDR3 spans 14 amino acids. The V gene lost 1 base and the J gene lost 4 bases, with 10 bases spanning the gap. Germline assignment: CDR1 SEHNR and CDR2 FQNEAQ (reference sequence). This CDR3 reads CASSLGGPGTEAFF. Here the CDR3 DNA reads TGTGCCAGCAGCTTAGGGGGGCCCGGCACTGAAGCTTTCTTT.

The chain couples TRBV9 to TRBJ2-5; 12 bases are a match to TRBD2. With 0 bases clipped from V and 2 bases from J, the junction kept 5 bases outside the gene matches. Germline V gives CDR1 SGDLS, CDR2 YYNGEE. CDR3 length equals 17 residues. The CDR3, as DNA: TGTGCCAGCAGCGTAGTAGCTAGCGGGGGGGCACAAGAGACCCAGTACTTC. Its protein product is CASSVVASGGAQETQYF.

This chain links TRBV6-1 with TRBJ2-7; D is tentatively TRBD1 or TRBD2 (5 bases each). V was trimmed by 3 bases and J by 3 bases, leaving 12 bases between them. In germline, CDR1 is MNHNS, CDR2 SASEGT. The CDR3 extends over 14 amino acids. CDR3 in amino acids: CASSEGPNLYEQYF. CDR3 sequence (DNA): TGTGCCAGCAGTGAGGGACCGAATCTCTACGAGCAGTACTTC.

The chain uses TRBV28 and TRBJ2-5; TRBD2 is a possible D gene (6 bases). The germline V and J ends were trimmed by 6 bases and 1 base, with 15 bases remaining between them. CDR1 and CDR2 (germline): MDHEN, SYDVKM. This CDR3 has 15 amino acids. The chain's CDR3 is CASSPGLASQETQYF. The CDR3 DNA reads TGTGCCAGCAGCCCTGGGCTAGCGAGCCAAGAGACCCAGTACTTC.

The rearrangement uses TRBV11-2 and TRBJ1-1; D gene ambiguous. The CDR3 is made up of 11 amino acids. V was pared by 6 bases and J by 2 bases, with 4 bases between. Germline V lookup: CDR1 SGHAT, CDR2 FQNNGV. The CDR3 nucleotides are TGTGCCAGCAGAAGTAACACTGAAGCTTTCTTT. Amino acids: CASRSNTEAFF.

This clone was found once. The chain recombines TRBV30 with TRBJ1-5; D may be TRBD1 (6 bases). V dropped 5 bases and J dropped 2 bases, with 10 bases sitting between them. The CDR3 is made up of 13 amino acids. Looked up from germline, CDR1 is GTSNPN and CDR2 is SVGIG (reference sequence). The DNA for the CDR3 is TGTGCCTGGGGGGCAGGGGGCAATCAGCCCCAGCATTTT. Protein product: CAWGAGGNQPQHF.

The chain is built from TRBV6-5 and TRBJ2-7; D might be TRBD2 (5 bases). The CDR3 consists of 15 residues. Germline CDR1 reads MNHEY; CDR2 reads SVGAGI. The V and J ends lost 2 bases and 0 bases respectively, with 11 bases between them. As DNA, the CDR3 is TGTGCCAGCAGTTACAGTATGGGAGACTCCTACGAGCAGTACTTC. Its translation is CASSYSMGDSYEQYF.

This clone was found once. The CDR3 DNA follows: TGTGCCGGGGGACAGGGCATAAACTATGGCTACACCTTC. Protein sequence: CAGGQGINYGYTF. The J gene is TRBJ1-2, the V gene TRBV30; 9 nucleotides align to TRBD1. After removal of 8 bases from V and 2 bases from J, the junction contained 6 bases not matched to a gene. The CDR3 consists of 13 residues. The germline CDR1 and CDR2 sequences are GTSNPN and SVGIG (reference sequence).

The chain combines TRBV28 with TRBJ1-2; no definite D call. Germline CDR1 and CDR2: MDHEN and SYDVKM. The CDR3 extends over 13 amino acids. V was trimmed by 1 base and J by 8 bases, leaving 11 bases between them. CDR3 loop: CASSLYIPAGYTF. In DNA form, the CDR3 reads TGTGCCAGCAGTTTATATATACCGGCGGGCTACACCTTC.

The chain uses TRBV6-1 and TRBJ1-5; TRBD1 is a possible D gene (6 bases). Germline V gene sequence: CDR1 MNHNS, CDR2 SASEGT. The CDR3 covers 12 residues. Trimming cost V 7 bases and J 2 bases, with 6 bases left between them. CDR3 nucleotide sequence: TGTGCCAGCACAGGGGGCAATCAGCCCCAGCATTTT. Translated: CASTGGNQPQHF.

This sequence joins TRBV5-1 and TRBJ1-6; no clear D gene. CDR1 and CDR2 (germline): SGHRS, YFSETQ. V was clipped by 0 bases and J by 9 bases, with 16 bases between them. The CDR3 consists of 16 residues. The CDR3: CASSLGSGFSLSPLHF. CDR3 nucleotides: TGCGCCAGCAGCTTGGGCTCGGGTTTCTCCCTTTCACCCCTCCACTTT.

The DNA for the CDR3 is TGTGCCAGCAACTCCCTGGGACAGGGGTCCCCCTATGGCTACACCTTC. It specifies CASNSLGQGSPYGYTF. This sequence joins TRBV27 and TRBJ1-2; 10 nucleotides line up with TRBD1. The CDR3 runs to 16 residues. V lost 7 bases, J lost 4 bases, and 12 bases stayed unmatched. Looked up from germline, CDR1 is MNHEY and CDR2 is SMNVEV (reference sequence).

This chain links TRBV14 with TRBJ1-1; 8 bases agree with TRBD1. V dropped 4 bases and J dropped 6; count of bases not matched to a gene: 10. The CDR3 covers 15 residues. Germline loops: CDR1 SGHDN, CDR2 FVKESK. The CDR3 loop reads CASSPVGQGGPEAFF. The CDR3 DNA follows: TGTGCCAGCAGCCCTGTCGGACAGGGTGGCCCTGAAGCTTTCTTT.

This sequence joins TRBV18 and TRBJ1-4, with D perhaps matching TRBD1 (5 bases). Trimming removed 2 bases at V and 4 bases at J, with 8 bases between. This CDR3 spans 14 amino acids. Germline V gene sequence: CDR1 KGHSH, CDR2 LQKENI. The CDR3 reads CASSPGGDNEKLFF. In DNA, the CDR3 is TGTGCCAGCTCACCAGGGGGAGATAATGAAAAACTGTTTTTT.

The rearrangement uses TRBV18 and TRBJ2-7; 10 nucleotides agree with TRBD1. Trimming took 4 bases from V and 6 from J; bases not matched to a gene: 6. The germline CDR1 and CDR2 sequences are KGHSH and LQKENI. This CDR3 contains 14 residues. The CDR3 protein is CASSHSGTGVEQYF. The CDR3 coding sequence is TGTGCCAGCTCACATTCCGGGACAGGGGTCGAGCAGTACTTC.

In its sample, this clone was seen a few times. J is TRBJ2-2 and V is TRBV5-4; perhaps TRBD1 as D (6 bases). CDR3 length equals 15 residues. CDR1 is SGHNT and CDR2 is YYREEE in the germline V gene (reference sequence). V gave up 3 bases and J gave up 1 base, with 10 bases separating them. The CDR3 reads CASSSMDRNTGELFF. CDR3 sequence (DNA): TGTGCCAGCAGCTCCATGGACAGGAACACCGGGGAGCTGTTTTTT.

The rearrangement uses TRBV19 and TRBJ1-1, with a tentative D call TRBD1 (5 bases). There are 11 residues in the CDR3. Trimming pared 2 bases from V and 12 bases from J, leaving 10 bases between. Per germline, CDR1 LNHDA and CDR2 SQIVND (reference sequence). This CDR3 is CASSIPGRTFF. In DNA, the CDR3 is TGTGCCAGTAGTATACCGGGACGAACTTTCTTT. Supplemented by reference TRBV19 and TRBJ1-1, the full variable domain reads DGGITQSPKYLFRKEGQNVTLSCEQNLNHDAMYWYRQDPGQGLRLIYYSQIVNDFQKGDIAEGYSVSREKKESFPLTVTSAQKNPTAFYLCASSIPGRTFFGQGTRLTVV.

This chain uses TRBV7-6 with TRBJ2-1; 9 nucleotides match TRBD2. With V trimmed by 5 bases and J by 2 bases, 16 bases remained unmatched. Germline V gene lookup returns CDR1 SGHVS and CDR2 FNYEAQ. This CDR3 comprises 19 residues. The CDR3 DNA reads TGTGCCAGCAGCCAGGTCCCGCCAGCGGGAGGAGACCCCTACAATGAGCAGTTCTTC. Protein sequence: CASSQVPPAGGDPYNEQFF.

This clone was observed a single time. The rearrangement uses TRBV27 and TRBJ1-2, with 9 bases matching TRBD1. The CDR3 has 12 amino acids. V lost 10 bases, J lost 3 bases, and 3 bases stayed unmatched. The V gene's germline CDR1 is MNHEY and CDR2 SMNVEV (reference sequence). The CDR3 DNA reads TGTGCCACGAGGGACAGGGACTATGGCTACACCTTC. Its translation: CATRDRDYGYTF.

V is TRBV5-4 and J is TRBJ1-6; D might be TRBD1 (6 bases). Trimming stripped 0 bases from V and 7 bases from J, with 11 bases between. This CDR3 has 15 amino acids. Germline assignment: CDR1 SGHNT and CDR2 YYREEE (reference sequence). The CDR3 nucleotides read TGTGCCAGCAGCTTGGCGGGAACAGGGAATTCACCCCTCCACTTT. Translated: CASSLAGTGNSPLHF.